This TCR beta chain appears in the sequencing data of a study of T cell repertoires in cytomegalovirus infection. Turning to the study itself: From public TCR beta signatures came an indication of both CMV infection and matching HLA type. General study points: CMV-specific TCR beta clonotypes restricted by HLA-C were the ones dominating the ex vivo response.

TCRdb reprocessed the reads with MiXCR, giving one entry per CDR3 protein. The sample carries almost 300,000 distinct CDR3 sequences, approximately 8.9% recorded once. In regard to this clonotype: Its specificity is unknown.

CDR1 is LNHDA, CDR2 SQIVND, per germline (reference sequence). Unmatched junction bases numbered 6, after V lost 1 base and J lost 6 bases. The CDR3 extends over 15 amino acids. This TCR derives from a human donor in good health (CMV status not recorded). Some clones in this sample may be carry-over from other donors' samples. Sample: PBMCs. The rearrangement joins TRBV19 to TRBJ2-1; TRBD1 agrees at 7 bases. This chain's CDR3 is CASSIGDRLFNEQFF. CDR3 DNA sequence: TGTGCCAGTAGTATAGGGGACAGATTATTCAATGAGCAGTTCTTC. Full variable domain (missing parts from reference TRBV19 and TRBJ2-1): DGGITQSPKYLFRKEGQNVTLSCEQNLNHDAMYWYRQDPGQGLRLIYYSQIVNDFQKGDIAEGYSVSREKKESFPLTVTSAQKNPTAFYLCASSIGDRLFNEQFFGPGTRLTVL.